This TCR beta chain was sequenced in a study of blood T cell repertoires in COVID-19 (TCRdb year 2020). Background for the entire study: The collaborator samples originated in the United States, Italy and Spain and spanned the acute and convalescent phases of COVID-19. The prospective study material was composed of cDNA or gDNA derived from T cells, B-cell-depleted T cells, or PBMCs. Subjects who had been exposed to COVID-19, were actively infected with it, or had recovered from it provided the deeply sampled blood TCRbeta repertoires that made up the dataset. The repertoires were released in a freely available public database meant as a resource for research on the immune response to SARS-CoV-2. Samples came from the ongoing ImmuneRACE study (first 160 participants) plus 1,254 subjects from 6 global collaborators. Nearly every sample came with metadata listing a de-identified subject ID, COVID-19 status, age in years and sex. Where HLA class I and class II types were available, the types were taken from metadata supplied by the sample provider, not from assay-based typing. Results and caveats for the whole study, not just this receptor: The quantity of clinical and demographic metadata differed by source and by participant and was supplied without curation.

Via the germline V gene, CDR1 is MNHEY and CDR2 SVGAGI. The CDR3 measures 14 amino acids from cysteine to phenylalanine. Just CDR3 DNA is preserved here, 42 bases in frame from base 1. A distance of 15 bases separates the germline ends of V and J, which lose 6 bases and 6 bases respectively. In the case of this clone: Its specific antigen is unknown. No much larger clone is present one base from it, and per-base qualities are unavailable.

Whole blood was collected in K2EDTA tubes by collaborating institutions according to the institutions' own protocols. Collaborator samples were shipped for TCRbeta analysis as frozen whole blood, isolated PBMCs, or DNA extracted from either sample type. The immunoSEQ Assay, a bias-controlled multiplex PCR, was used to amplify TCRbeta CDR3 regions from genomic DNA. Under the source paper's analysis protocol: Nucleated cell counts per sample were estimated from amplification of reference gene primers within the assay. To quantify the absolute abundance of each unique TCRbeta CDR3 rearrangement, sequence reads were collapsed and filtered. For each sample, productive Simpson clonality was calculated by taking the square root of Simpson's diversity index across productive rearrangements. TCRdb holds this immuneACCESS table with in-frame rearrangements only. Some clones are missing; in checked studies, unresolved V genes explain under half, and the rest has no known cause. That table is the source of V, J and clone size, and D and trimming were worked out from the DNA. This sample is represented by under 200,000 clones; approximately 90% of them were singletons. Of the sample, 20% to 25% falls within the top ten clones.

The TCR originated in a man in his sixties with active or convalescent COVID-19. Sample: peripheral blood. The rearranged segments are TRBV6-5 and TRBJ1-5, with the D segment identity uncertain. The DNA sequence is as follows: TGTGCCAGCAGCATCGGACTGGGTAGTCAGCCCCAGCATTTT. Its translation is CASSIGLGSQPQHF.